The rows below give T cell receptor beta chains drawn from one sample of a study of CD8+CD57+ T cells in acquired aplastic anemia. TCRdb fed the reads into MiXCR, producing one record per CDR3 protein. Here the sample spans around 150,000 distinct CDR3 sequences, around half being singletons. Sequenced input: sorted CD4+, CD8+, or CD8+CD57+ T cells (not recorded which) from PBMCs. These TCRs come from a human donor with aplastic anemia. The CDR3 runs from the conserved cysteine through the conserved F or W.

V	J	CDR3
TRBV12-3/TRBV12-4	TRBJ1-1	CASSSLRDLHTEAFF
TRBV20-1	TRBJ2-1	CSASGRANEQFF
TRBV19	TRBJ1-6	CASSRTEMFSPLHF
TRBV30	TRBJ1-4	CAWSVSEGKKLFF
TRBV2	TRBJ1-5	CASSAYREELQPQHF
TRBV30	TRBJ1-1	CAWSDYKSPEAFF
TRBV3-1	TRBJ1-2	CASSQEGVRGGYTF
TRBV7-9	TRBJ2-1	CASSRGRAQQFF
TRBV6-2/TRBV6-3	TRBJ1-2	CASSYSILGNYGYTF
TRBV24-1	TRBJ1-5	CATSDQGGSNQPQHF
TRBV10-3	TRBJ2-2	CAISGDRDTGELFF
TRBV29-1	TRBJ1-1	CSHIHLAGTEAFF
TRBV2	TRBJ2-5	CASSVWTGGETQYF
TRBV2	TRBJ2-4	CATTTRTSRYF
TRBV25-1	TRBJ2-3	CASSHQWTGTSEDTQYF
TRBV19	TRBJ1-2	CASGGAGQWKASGYGYTF
TRBV4-3	TRBJ1-1	CASSQVQGVLGTEAFF
TRBV9	TRBJ1-6	CASSVTTGSDNSPLHF
TRBV11-2	TRBJ2-1	CASSFSGTGVTNEQFF
TRBV9	TRBJ2-1	CASSPLNEQFF
TRBV5-1	TRBJ2-1	CASRLADLNEQFF
TRBV6-1	TRBJ2-1	CASSEAGGISYNEQFF
TRBV27	TRBJ2-3	CASSQGIGRTDTQYF
TRBV9	TRBJ2-5	CASSFGGGGVGGTRYF
TRBV27	TRBJ2-7	CASSLDGNYEQYF
TRBV11-1	TRBJ2-7	CASSPTDRGRLPYEQYF
TRBV7-2	TRBJ1-2	CASSPASEGYTF
TRBV7-9	TRBJ2-7	CASSNTGLGGYEQYF
TRBV3-1	TRBJ2-1	CASENRDFPGQVFF
TRBV19	TRBJ2-5	CASSTRQGTVEETQYF
TRBV29-1	TRBJ1-2	CSVREGRYGYTF
TRBV19	TRBJ1-2	CASETGGRNYGYTF
TRBV7-7	TRBJ2-7	CASSQSPPRIGYEQYF
TRBV25-1	TRBJ2-3	CASSVGGGSPSTDTQYF
TRBV29-1	TRBJ2-7	CSGTTGGYEQYF
TRBV20-1	TRBJ2-1	CSARDQAGGGVRVEREQFF
TRBV10-1	TRBJ1-5	CASSETHRTGENQPQHF
TRBV27	TRBJ2-7	CASSLHRDNYEQYF
TRBV10-3	TRBJ2-3	CAIRVQGTDTQYF
TRBV7-7	TRBJ2-5	CASSPNRQETQYF
TRBV10-3	TRBJ2-1	CAISESTSGTNNEQFF
TRBV19	TRBJ1-1	CASRSGGGKKAFF
TRBV2	TRBJ2-7	CASSEQGAVYEQYF
TRBV19	TRBJ1-1	CASKLTESGEAFF